The rows below give T cell receptor beta chains drawn from one sample of a study of blood T cell repertoires in COVID-19. The data were produced by immunoSEQ multiplex PCR, yet TCRdb's version contains in-frame clones alone and is incomplete. The table shows about 440,000 clones, with about 85% occurring only once. The sample consisted of PBMCs or T cells enriched from blood (not recorded which). These receptors came from a woman under 30 with acute COVID-19. Each CDR3 is given with its conserved first and last residue. The D gene is left open where the match is weak. Expanded clones are given a class, and other clones once, few, many or no size at all.

v_call	d_call	j_call	clone_size	cdr3_length	cdr3_aa	cdr3_nt
TRBV6-2/TRBV6-3	-	TRBJ1-4	-	16	CASSYPIQGKGKKLFF	TGTGCCAGCAGTTACCCGATACAGGGTAAAGGAAAAAAACTGTTTTTT
TRBV5-1	TRBD1	TRBJ1-5	few	14	CASSETGGNQPQHF	TGCGCCAGCAGCGAGACAGGGGGAAATCAGCCCCAGCATTTT
TRBV30	TRBD2	TRBJ2-1	-	12	CAWGTRSHEQFF	TGTGCCTGGGGGACTAGATCCCATGAGCAGTTCTTC
TRBV30	TRBD1	TRBJ1-1	-	17	CAWSVRFEDRVNTEAFF	TGTGCCTGGAGTGTAAGGTTCGAGGACAGGGTGAACACTGAAGCTTTCTTT
TRBV19	-	TRBJ1-5	-	15	CASSWASYSNQPQHF	TGTGCCAGTAGTTGGGCAAGTTATAGCAATCAGCCCCAGCATTTT
TRBV7-6	TRBD2	TRBJ2-5	-	20	CASSLGRTSGRAGAFETQYF	TGTGCCAGCAGCTTAGGGAGGACTAGCGGGAGGGCCGGAGCATTTGAGACCCAGTACTTC
TRBV4-1	TRBD1	TRBJ2-2	-	15	CASSQADRDSGELFF	TGCGCCAGCAGCCAAGCGGACAGGGATTCCGGGGAGCTGTTTTTT
TRBV11-2	TRBD1	TRBJ1-1	-	16	CASSLRTGRENTEAFF	TGTGCCAGCAGCCTGCGGACAGGGCGCGAGAACACTGAAGCTTTCTTT
TRBV5-1	-	TRBJ1-5	once	11	CASSSYQPQHF	TGCGCCAGCAGCTCATATCAGCCCCAGCATTTT
TRBV7-9	-	TRBJ2-7	-	12	CASSLARAEQYF	TGTGCCAGCAGCTTAGCCAGGGCCGAGCAGTACTTC
TRBV6-5	TRBD1	TRBJ1-2	-	14	CASSSTGANYGYTF	TGTGCCAGCAGTTCGACAGGGGCGAACTATGGCTACACCTTC
TRBV19	TRBD2	TRBJ2-3	-	16	CASSSRTSGRTDTQYF	TGTGCCAGTAGTTCCAGGACTAGCGGGAGGACAGATACGCAGTATTTT
TRBV5-1	TRBD2	TRBJ2-7	once	16	CASSLGGSGLSYEQYF	TGCGCCAGCAGCTTGGGAGGTAGCGGGCTCTCCTACGAGCAGTACTTC
TRBV11-2	TRBD1	TRBJ1-1	few	16	CASSLGQGAVYTEAFF	TGTGCCAGCAGCTTAGGCCAGGGGGCGGTGTACACTGAAGCTTTCTTT
TRBV3-1/TRBV3-2	TRBD1	TRBJ1-3	-	13	CASSPQSPGQIYF	TGTGCCAGCAGCCCACAGTCACCGGGACAGATATATTTT
TRBV28	TRBD2	TRBJ2-1	-	20	CASSSGGLGRSSGSYNEQFF	TGTGCCAGCAGCTCCGGGGGTCTTGGCAGGTCTAGCGGGAGCTACAATGAGCAGTTCTTC
TRBV19	TRBD1	TRBJ1-5	-	15	CASSASGGSNQPQHF	TGTGCCAGTAGCGCCTCAGGGGGCAGCAATCAGCCCCAGCATTTT
TRBV9	-	TRBJ2-7	-	14	CASSVGGVQNEQYF	TGTGCCAGCAGCGTAGGGGGGGTGCAGAACGAGCAGTACTTC
TRBV5-5	-	TRBJ1-2	-	13	CASSLYATYGYTF	TGTGCCAGCAGCTTATACGCTACCTATGGCTACACCTTC
TRBV2	-	TRBJ1-2	-	12	CASREEGGLNTF	TGTGCCAGCAGGGAGGAGGGGGGGCTTAACACCTTC
TRBV28	-	TRBJ1-2	-	13	CASSFSNFFGYTF	TGTGCCAGCAGTTTTAGTAATTTTTTTGGCTACACCTTC
TRBV19	-	TRBJ2-3	-	13	CASSSRDTDTQYF	TGTGCCAGTAGTTCGCGGGACACAGATACGCAGTATTTT
TRBV6-5	-	TRBJ2-7	-	14	CASSYAGMEYEQYF	TGTGCCAGCAGTTACGCGGGTATGGAGTACGAGCAGTACTTC
TRBV3-1/TRBV3-2	TRBD2	TRBJ2-5	-	14	CASRTREEGETQYF	TGTGCCAGCAGAACCCGGGAGGAGGGAGAGACCCAGTACTTC
TRBV6-2/TRBV6-3	TRBD2	TRBJ2-1	-	13	CASSGLVYNEQFF	TGTGCCAGCAGTGGACTAGTCTACAATGAGCAGTTCTTC
TRBV28	TRBD1	TRBJ1-6	-	14	CASTLGQGISPLHF	TGTGCCAGCACCCTCGGACAGGGAATTTCACCCCTCCACTTT
TRBV7-9	TRBD1	TRBJ1-2	-	13	CASSLQGADGYTF	TGTGCCAGCAGCTTACAGGGGGCGGACGGCTACACCTTC
TRBV28	TRBD2	TRBJ2-3	-	14	CASSLSLAGHTQYF	TGTGCCAGCAGTTTAAGCCTAGCGGGACATACGCAGTATTTT
TRBV28	-	TRBJ2-7	-	15	CASRRQGGQYYEQYF	TGTGCCAGCAGACGGCAGGGCGGCCAGTACTACGAGCAGTACTTC
TRBV6-5	TRBD1	TRBJ2-5	-	15	CASTYRQGGWETQYF	TGTGCCAGCACCTACCGACAGGGCGGTTGGGAGACCCAGTACTTC
TRBV27	-	TRBJ2-2	-	13	CASSLNEDGELFF	TGTGCCAGCAGTTTAAATGAGGACGGGGAGCTGTTTTTT
TRBV6-5	-	TRBJ2-2	-	14	CASRIEYTTGELFF	TGTGCCAGCAGGATTGAGTATACGACCGGGGAGCTGTTTTTT
TRBV7-2	TRBD1	TRBJ1-6	-	17	CASSLGTGATYNSPLHF	TGTGCCAGCAGCTTAGGGACAGGGGCTACCTATAATTCACCCCTCCACTTT